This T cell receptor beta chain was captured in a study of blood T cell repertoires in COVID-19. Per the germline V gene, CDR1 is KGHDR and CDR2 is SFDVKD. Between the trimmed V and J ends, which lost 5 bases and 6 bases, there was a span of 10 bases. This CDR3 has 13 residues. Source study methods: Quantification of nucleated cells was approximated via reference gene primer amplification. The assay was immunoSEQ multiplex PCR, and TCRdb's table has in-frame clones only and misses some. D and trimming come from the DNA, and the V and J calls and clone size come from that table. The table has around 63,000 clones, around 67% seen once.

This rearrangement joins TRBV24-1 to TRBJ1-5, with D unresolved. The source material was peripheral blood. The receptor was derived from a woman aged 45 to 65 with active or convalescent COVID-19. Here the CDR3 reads CATSGGFTQPQHF. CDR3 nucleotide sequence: TGTGCCACCAGTGGAGGGTTTACTCAGCCCCAGCATTTT.